One and the same sample provided the 26 T cell receptor beta chains below, sequenced in a study of tumor-infiltrating lymphocytes in primary liver carcinoma. RNA was extracted from whole blood without cell sorting, alongside germline DNA. Starting from 400 to 500 ng of total RNA, TCR beta cDNA was produced with a primer in the constant region. Sequencing libraries for TCR beta derived from three nested multiplex PCR rounds that used slightly modified ARM-PCR. Each of the first two PCR rounds ran approximately 11 cycles with TRBV1-TRBV30 forward and C-beta reverse primers. MiXCR, run by TCRdb on the multiplex PCR reads, gives a single entry per CDR3 protein. The repertoire holds 250,000 to 350,000 distinct CDR3 sequences, with around three fifths as singletons. Sequenced: peripheral blood. The origin of the receptors is a woman aged 25 to 39 with primary liver carcinoma and hepatitis B virus infection.

Note on this clonotype: The junction differs from germline at one of its ends, possibly a read error. This chain links TRBV5-5 with TRBJ2-2; 7 nucleotides align to TRBD2. Germline loops: CDR1 SGHKS, CDR2 YYEKEE (reference sequence). The CDR3 has 15 residues. The CDR3 reads CVSSLGGAYTGELFF. The CDR3 region has the DNA TGTGTCAGCAGCTTGGGAGGGGCCTACACCGGGGAGCTGTTTTTT.

The rearrangement joins TRBV12-3 or TRBV12-4 to TRBJ1-2, with D maybe TRBD1 (5 bases). Trimming cost V 4 bases and J 4 bases, with 16 bases left between them. The CDR3 spans 15 residues. Here the CDR3 DNA reads TGTGCCAGCAGTTCCCGGGACGGCGCCGTCTATGGCTACACCTTC. Protein: CASSSRDGAVYGYTF.

This clonotype showed up many times. The chain has TRBV11-2 and TRBJ2-6, with 7 bases aligning to TRBD1. The germline CDR1 and CDR2 sequences are SGHAT and FQNNGV. J gave up 0 bases and V 1 base, and 6 bases lay outside the gene matches. This CDR3 spans 18 amino acids. The CDR3 nucleotides read TGTGCCAGCAGCTTAGTTCCAAGGGACAGCTCTGGGGCCAACGTCCTGACTTTC. It is translated as CASSLVPRDSSGANVLTF.

To note about this clonotype: The junction and the germline gene differ at one end; a read error may be behind it. V usage is TRBV28 and J usage is TRBJ2-5, with 8 bases that match TRBD1. CDR3 size: 14 residues. Germline values: CDR1 MDHEN, CDR2 SYDVKM. The CDR3 is CTSYDQGAGETQYF. CDR3 bases: TGTACCAGCTATGATCAGGGGGCAGGGGAGACCCAGTACTTC.

The chain is built from TRBV5-5 and TRBJ1-1, with no clear D. Trimming removed 0 bases at V and 4 bases at J, with 13 bases between. The CDR3 is 15 amino acids. Germline V gene lookup returns CDR1 SGHKS and CDR2 YYEKEE (reference sequence). CDR3 sequence: CASSLGVVLGTEAFF. The DNA for the CDR3 is TGTGCCAGCAGCTTGGGAGTGGTATTGGGCACTGAAGCTTTCTTT.

Of note for this clonotype: Since no conserved phenylalanine or tryptophan closes the CDR3, a read error is the likely cause. The V and J genes are TRBV7-9 and TRBJ2-5; D remains ambiguous. The germline gives CDR1 SEHNR, CDR2 FQNEAQ (reference sequence). This CDR3 contains 14 residues. The CDR3 DNA reads TGTGCAAGCAGCTCAGGACCTGGGCCAGAGACCCAGTACTTA. Translating gives CASSSGPGPETQYL.

The chain carries TRBV6-1 and TRBJ1-2; D uncertain. The CDR3 length is 14 residues. Germline V gene data show CDR1 as MNHNS and CDR2 as SASEGT. Trimming took 5 bases from V and 7 from J, leaving 17 bases between them. Here the CDR3 DNA reads TGTGCCAGCAGTCCCCGGACTTTTTTATCTGGCTACACCTTC. Translated, it gives CASSPRTFLSGYTF.

The table lists this clonotype with a few counts. The chain has TRBV7-8 and TRBJ1-4; D unresolved. The CDR3 spans 16 residues. V was cut by 1 base and J by 0 bases, with 9 bases left in between. The germline V gene encodes CDR1 SGHVS and CDR2 FQNEAQ. The CDR3 DNA reads as TGTGCCAGCAGCTTAGTGACGGGGACAACTAATGAAAAACTGTTTTTT. Its translation: CASSLVTGTTNEKLFF.

The table lists this clonotype with a few counts. V usage is TRBV5-6 and J usage is TRBJ1-3; 8 nucleotides agree with TRBD1. Losses at the gene ends were 6 bases for V and 4 bases for J; bases not matched to a gene: 6. In germline, CDR1 is SGHDT, CDR2 YYEEEE. The CDR3 sequence is 14 residues long. The CDR3 DNA is TGTGCCAGCACCCCGACAGGGGAAGGAAACACCATATATTTT. Protein sequence: CASTPTGEGNTIYF.

Notes on this clonotype: Since the CDR3 does not end with the conserved phenylalanine or tryptophan, this likely comes from a read error. The rearrangement joins TRBV11-2 to TRBJ1-2; 10 positions agree with TRBD1. The CDR3 extends over 15 amino acids. Germline lookup yields CDR1 SGHAT and CDR2 FQNNGV. In DNA form, the CDR3 reads TGTGCCAACAGCCTAAGACAGGGGGCCGATCGGGGCTACACCATC. This codes for CANSLRQGADRGYTI.

The rearrangement joins TRBV30 to TRBJ2-2; the match to TRBD2 covers 8 bases. The CDR3 spans 16 residues. Germline values: CDR1 GTSNPN, CDR2 SVGIG (reference sequence). Unmatched junction bases numbered 11, after V lost 2 bases and J lost 6 bases. CDR3 nucleotides: TGTGCCTGGAGTAAATCCGGGACTAGTCGCGCCGGGGAGCTGTTTTTT. Translation: CAWSKSGTSRAGELFF.

The V gene is TRBV9, the J gene TRBJ2-1; 14 bases are a match to TRBD2. Germline lookup yields CDR1 SGDLS and CDR2 YYNGEE. This CDR3 region has 15 residues. J lost 9 bases, V lost 3 bases, and 5 bases had no gene match. The CDR3 DNA sequence: TGTGCCAGCAGCGCGGGACTAGCGGGAGTAGCTGAGCAGTTCTTC. Residues: CASSAGLAGVAEQFF. Using reference TRBV9 and TRBJ2-1 for the parts outside the CDR3, the full variable domain is DSGVTQTPKHLITATGQRVTLRCSPRSGDLSVYWYQQSLDQGLQFLIQYYNGEERAKGNILERFSAQQFPDLHSELNLSSLELGDSALYFCASSAGLAGVAEQFFGPGTRLTVL.

The chain recombines TRBV28 with TRBJ2-7; D is ambiguous. Trimming removed 6 bases at V and 2 bases at J, with 11 bases between. Germline CDR1 and CDR2: MDHEN and SYDVKM. The CDR3 runs 13 residues. The CDR3 sequence: CASSQLPTYEQYF. CDR3 bases: TGTGCCAGCAGCCAGCTCCCGACCTACGAGCAGTACTTC.

This clonotype was seen a few times. This may stem from a read error, because a much larger clone lies one nucleotide away. The chain has TRBV29-1 and TRBJ2-1, with 7 bases identical to TRBD2. Germline-derived CDR1 and CDR2 are SQVTM and ANQGSEA. With V trimmed by 4 bases and J by 5 bases, 11 bases remained unmatched. The CDR3 length is 15 residues. The chain's CDR3 is CSVGLAVALDNEQFF. In DNA form, the CDR3 reads TGCAGCGTTGGTCTAGCGGTCGCTTTGGACAATGAGCAGTTCTTC.

This clonotype was observed a few times. A read error is possible here, since a much larger clone lies one base away. The chain employs TRBV4-2 and TRBJ2-7, with a possible D match to TRBD1 (6 bases). CDR1 and CDR2 from the germline V gene are LGHNA and YNFKEQ. There are 15 residues in the CDR3. CDR3 sequence reads: CASSQTTGGSYEHYF. For the CDR3, the DNA is TGTGCCAGCAGCCAAACGACAGGAGGCTCCTACGAGCACTACTTC.

Remarks on this clonotype: One end of the junction varies from germline; a read error may be responsible. The chain employs TRBV5-5 and TRBJ2-1; the D is unclear. CDR1 and CDR2 from the germline V gene are SGHKS and YYEKEE (reference sequence). The CDR3 runs 13 residues. This CDR3 reads CANSLWEVGEQFF. The CDR3 DNA sequence: TGTGCCAACAGCTTGTGGGAAGTCGGGGAGCAGTTCTTC. The full variable domain, completed using reference TRBV5-5 and TRBJ2-1, is DAGVTQSPTHLIKTRGQQVTLRCSPISGHKSVSWYQQVLGQGPQFIFQYYEKEERGRGNFPDRFSARQFPNYSSELNVNALLLGDSALYLCANSLWEVGEQFFGPGTRLTVL.

This clonotype was observed a few times. A much larger clone is a single base away; this may be a read error. The missing conserved phenylalanine or tryptophan at the end of this CDR3 makes a read error likely. The chain is built from TRBV11-2 and TRBJ2-6; no firm D call. The CDR3 consists of 14 residues. Germline V gene sequence: CDR1 SGHAT, CDR2 FQNNGV. Deletions cut 5 bases from V and 3 bases from J, with 8 bases between. DNA for the CDR3: TGTGCCAGCAGCCCTGATAATGGGGCCAACGTCCTGACTCTC. It encodes CASSPDNGANVLTL.

Details on this clonotype: A much larger clone is a single base away; this may be a read error. The conserved phenylalanine or tryptophan is not found at the CDR3 terminus, so this likely reflects a read error. J is TRBJ2-7 and V is TRBV4-3; D gene ambiguous. Germline loops: CDR1 LGHNA, CDR2 YSLEER. The CDR3 runs to 12 residues. V lost 4 bases and J lost 3, with 7 bases in between. The CDR3 is CASSLRNYEQYL. The CDR3 DNA reads TGCGCCAGCAGCCTGCGCAACTACGAGCAGTACCTC.

This clonotype was found a few times. This chain joins TRBV13 and TRBJ1-3, with unresolved D. The CDR3 is 12 residues long. V was trimmed by 4 bases and J by 7 bases, leaving 8 bases between them. The V gene's germline CDR1 is PRHDT and CDR2 FYEKMQ (reference sequence). The CDR3 sequence is CASSSIRNTIYF. Written as DNA, the CDR3 is TGTGCCAGCAGCTCCATCCGGAACACCATATATTTT. The whole variable domain, remainder taken from reference TRBV13 and TRBJ1-3, is AAGVIQSPRHLIKEKRETATLKCYPIPRHDTVYWYQQGPGQDPQFLISFYEKMQSDKGSIPDRFSAQQFSDYHSELNMSSLELGDSALYFCASSSIRNTIYFGEGSWLTVV.

This clonotype was picked up a small number of times. The J gene is TRBJ2-5, the V gene TRBV12-3 or TRBV12-4; perhaps TRBD2 as D (6 bases). The CDR3 has 15 residues. V gave up 4 bases and J gave up 4 bases, with 16 bases separating them. The CDR3 DNA is TGTGCCAGCAGTTCCGTCCCCCGGGGGAGAGAGACCCAGTACTTC. This codes for CASSSVPRGRETQYF.

The chain recombines TRBV5-4 with TRBJ2-6; the D gene could be TRBD1 or TRBD2 (5 bases each). Germline CDR1 is SGHNT and CDR2 is YYREEE (reference sequence). The CDR3 runs 17 residues. V was cut by 0 bases and J by 0 bases, with 10 bases left in between. This chain's CDR3 is CASSLGTTSSGANVLTF. The CDR3 region has the DNA TGTGCCAGCAGCTTGGGGACAACTAGCTCTGGGGCCAACGTCCTGACTTTC.

Details on this clonotype: A junction end diverges from the germline sequence, so it may reflect a read error. The rearrangement uses TRBV4-1 and TRBJ2-3; D is perhaps TRBD2 (5 bases). The CDR3 spans 17 residues. Germline V gene data show CDR1 as MGHRA and CDR2 as YSYEKL. CDR3 in amino acids: CVSSQVVTTSGVVTQYF. As DNA, the CDR3 is TGCGTCAGCAGCCAAGTCGTAACTACCAGCGGCGTAGTTACGCAGTATTTT.

Details on this clonotype: A much more abundant neighbour one base away suggests this may be a read error. This chain uses TRBV6-6 with TRBJ2-2, with TRBD2 as a possible D gene (5 bases). The CDR3 loop spans 15 amino acids. From germline, CDR1 is MNHNY and CDR2 SVGAGI (reference sequence). The CDR3 here is CASSYSNGYTGEPFF. The CDR3 DNA reads as TGTGCCAGCAGTTACTCGAATGGTTACACCGGGGAGCCGTTTTTT.

This clonotype was counted at least ten times. The chain joins TRBV6-1 to TRBJ2-6; D might be TRBD1 or TRBD2, each matching 5 bases. This CDR3 is built from 17 residues. The germline CDR1 and CDR2 sequences are MNHNS and SASEGT. Trimming left V 2 bases short and J 2 bases short, with 13 bases between. The chain's CDR3 is CASSEMMGVAGANVLTF. The CDR3 DNA sequence: TGTGCCAGCAGTGAAATGATGGGGGTGGCTGGGGCCAACGTCCTGACTTTC.

Comments on this clonotype: The junction departs from the called germline gene at one end, perhaps through a read error. V gene TRBV7-9 combines with J gene TRBJ2-2; D tentatively reads TRBD1 or TRBD2 (5 bases each). This CDR3 is 22 amino acids long. CDR1 SEHNR and CDR2 FQNEAQ come from the germline V gene (reference sequence). As DNA, the CDR3 is TGTGCCAGCAGCTCAGGTCTCTCCCACCGGGACGGCATAACCCCGAAGACCGGGGAGCTGTTTTTT. Translating it yields CASSSGLSHRDGITPKTGELFF.

This clonotype was seen at least ten times. The chain carries TRBV11-2 and TRBJ2-5; 9 nucleotides match TRBD1. This CDR3 is 15 amino acids long. Germline assignment: CDR1 SGHAT and CDR2 FQNNGV. J lost 3 bases, V lost 5 bases, and 7 bases had no gene match. The CDR3 DNA reads TGTGCCAGCAGCACAGACAGGGGGAGAGAAGAGACCCAGTACTTC. Its protein product is CASSTDRGREETQYF. Looking up the rest from reference TRBV11-2 and TRBJ2-5 gives the full variable domain: EAGVAQSPRYKIIEKRQSVAFWCNPISGHATLYWYQQILGQGPKLLIQFQNNGVVDDSQLPKDRFSAERLKGVDSTLKIQPAKLEDSAVYLCASSTDRGREETQYFGPGTRLLVL.